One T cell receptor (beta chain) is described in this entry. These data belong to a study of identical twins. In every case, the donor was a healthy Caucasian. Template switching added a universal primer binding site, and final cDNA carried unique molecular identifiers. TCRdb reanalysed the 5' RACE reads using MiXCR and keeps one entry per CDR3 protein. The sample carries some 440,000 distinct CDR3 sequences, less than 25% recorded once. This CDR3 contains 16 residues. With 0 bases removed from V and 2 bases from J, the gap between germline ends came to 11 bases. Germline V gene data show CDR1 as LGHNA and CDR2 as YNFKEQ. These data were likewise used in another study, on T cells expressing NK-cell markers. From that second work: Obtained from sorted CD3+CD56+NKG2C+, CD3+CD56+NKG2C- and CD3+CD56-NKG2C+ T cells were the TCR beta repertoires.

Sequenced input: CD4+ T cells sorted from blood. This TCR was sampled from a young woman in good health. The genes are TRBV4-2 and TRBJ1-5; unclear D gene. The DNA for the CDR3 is TGTGCCAGCAGCCAAGAGCAGATTAACCGCAATCAGCCCCAGCATTTT. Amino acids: CASSQEQINRNQPQHF.